This T cell receptor (beta chain) was sequenced in a study of identical twins. Via MiXCR, TCRdb re-called the 5' RACE reads, giving one row per CDR3 protein. Seen here are about 730,000 distinct CDR3 sequences, 21% observed once, and the top ten hold over 4%. CDR1 and CDR2 from the germline V gene are DFQATT and SNEGSKA (reference sequence). This CDR3 is built from 14 residues. V dropped 2 bases and J dropped 6 bases, with 17 bases sitting between them. These data also featured in a second study, about T cells expressing NK-cell markers.

The sequenced material came from PBMCs. The sequence came from a woman aged 18-29 years in good health. The V gene is TRBV20-1, the J gene TRBJ2-7, with D tentatively TRBD1 (6 bases). The DNA of the CDR3 is TGCAGTGCTAGACAGAACAGGGTGAAGGGCGAGCAGTACTTC. Translating gives CSARQNRVKGEQYF.